This T cell receptor (beta chain) was observed in a study of blood T cell repertoires in COVID-19. Study context: Sample material is recorded as cDNA or gDNA derived from T cells, B-cell-depleted T cells, or PBMCs.

There are 13 residues in the CDR3. Germline-derived CDR1 and CDR2 are LGHDT and YNNKEL (reference sequence). V was pared by 0 bases and J by 0 bases, with 3 bases between. As to this clone: The sample carries other DNA sequences with the same CDR3.

Sequenced by immunoSEQ multiplex PCR; TCRdb stores in-frame clones only, minus some. The sample shows hundreds of thousands of clones, nearly 90% of them seen only once. Adults between roughly 18 and 89 years of age took part from about two dozen US areas. The study assigned cohorts using participant-reported clinical history. V and J are TRBV3-1 (or the pseudogene TRBV3-2) and TRBJ2-7, with D unclear. The TCR comes from a woman between 18 and 29 years old with acute COVID-19. Sequenced: PBMCs or T cells enriched from blood (not recorded which). CDR3: CASSQEASYEQYF. DNA of the CDR3: TGTGCCAGCAGCCAAGAAGCCTCCTACGAGCAGTACTTC.